This passage covers 27 T cell receptor beta chains from one sample sequenced in a study of post-analysis software for immune sequencing data. General study results and limits: Among roughly 5 TRBV segments more frequent in patients than controls were TRBV5-6, TRBV5-1 and TRBV20-1.

Their cognate antigens are unknown. Each TCR beta cDNA library carried unique molecular identifiers. MiXCR was run by TCRdb on the PCR reads, yielding one entry per CDR3 protein. The profile shows 750,000 to 950,000 distinct CDR3 sequences, about half of them singletons. Sample: blood. All receptors come from a girl aged 10 to 17 with multiple sclerosis.

J is TRBJ2-1 and V is TRBV29-1; D possibly corresponds to TRBD2 (6 bases). Trimming shortened V by 4 bases and J by 13 bases, and 20 bases separated the two germline ends. CDR1 is SQVTM, CDR2 ANQGSEA, per germline. The CDR3 contains 13 residues. The CDR3 DNA is TGCAGCGTTGTGGGGCGGAGGAGGGAGACCCAGTTCTTC. Residues: CSVVGRRRETQFF.

CDR3 region: CASSYSSTLGEDTQYF. Written as DNA, the CDR3 is TGTGCCAGCAGTTACTCGTCAACCCTAGGCGAAGATACGCAGTATTTT. The rearrangement joins TRBV6-5 to TRBJ2-3; D remains unclear. The CDR3 spans 16 residues. The V end was cut by 0 bases, the J end by 5 bases, with 15 bases between. Germline values: CDR1 MNHEY, CDR2 SVGAGI.

The chain has TRBV29-1 and TRBJ2-5, with TRBD1 identical over 9 bases. The J call may be in error: the DNA end matches TRBJ2-7 better. The CDR3 totals 13 residues. Germline V gene data show CDR1 as SQVTM and CDR2 as ANQGSEA. The CDR3 sequence is CSVTGGVSDEQYF. In DNA, the CDR3 is TGCAGCGTGACAGGGGGAGTTAGCGACGAGCAGTACTTC.

The chain recombines TRBV6-6 with TRBJ2-7, with 8 positions matching TRBD1. The J call could be wrong; TRBJ2-5 is a better fit for the DNA end. The CDR3 totals 15 residues. The V gene's germline CDR1 is MNHNY and CDR2 SVGAGI (reference sequence). In DNA form, the CDR3 reads TGTGCCAGCAGTTACTCGAGGACAGGGTTGGAGACCCAGTACTTC. Translating it yields CASSYSRTGLETQYF.

The J gene is TRBJ2-5, the V gene TRBV3-1, with 7 nucleotides matching TRBD2. This CDR3 has 15 amino acids. Germline values: CDR1 LGHDT, CDR2 YNNKEL (reference sequence). J gave up 4 bases and V 0 bases, and 5 bases lay outside the gene matches. The CDR3 sequence: CASSQDSGPPETQYF. The CDR3 DNA follows: TGTGCCAGCAGCCAAGATAGCGGGCCCCCAGAGACCCAGTACTTC.

The J gene is TRBJ2-6, the V gene TRBV5-1, with D unresolved. The CDR3 covers 16 residues. CDR1 and CDR2 from the germline V gene are SGHRS and YFSETQ. Trimming cost V 4 bases and J 0 bases, with 11 bases left between them. CDR3 residues: CASSPTVSSGANVLTF. In nucleotides, the CDR3 is TGCGCCAGCAGCCCTACTGTGAGCTCTGGGGCCAACGTCCTGACTTTC.

This chain links TRBV7-2 with TRBJ2-3; 11 bases align to TRBD2. The germline V gene has CDR1 SGHTA and CDR2 FQGNSA. Unmatched junction bases numbered 9, after V lost 5 bases and J lost 5 bases. The CDR3 has 16 residues. In DNA form, the CDR3 reads TGTGCCAGCAGCGTTAGCGGGAGGGCCTGGGTAGATACGCAGTATTTT. Translating gives CASSVSGRAWVDTQYF.

This clonotype occurred a few times. The chain links TRBV6-2 or TRBV6-3 to TRBJ1-2; D is uncertain. Looked up from germline, CDR1 is MNHEY and CDR2 is SVGEGT. The CDR3 is 15 residues long. Deletions cut 7 bases from V and 8 bases from J, with 23 bases between. CDR3 coding DNA: TGTGCCAGCACCAAAAGCGGACGGGAAATATACGGCTACACCTTC. Translating it yields CASTKSGREIYGYTF.

The chain recombines TRBV20-1 with TRBJ2-1, with 9 bases matching TRBD2. This CDR3 is built from 21 residues. CDR1 is DFQATT, CDR2 SNEGSKA, per germline (reference sequence). Losses at the gene ends were 2 bases for V and 7 bases for J; bases not matched to a gene: 27. The CDR3 spells CSARSLLSGRPQEVIGNEQFF. In DNA, the CDR3 is TGCAGTGCTAGATCCCTTTTGAGCGGGAGGCCCCAGGAGGTGATTGGGAATGAGCAGTTCTTC.

This sequence joins TRBV20-1 and TRBJ2-3; D may match TRBD1 or TRBD2 (6 bases each). Trimming removed 5 bases from V and 3 bases from J, with 12 bases in between. CDR1 is DFQATT, CDR2 SNEGSKA, per germline (reference sequence). The CDR3 is 13 residues long. The CDR3, as DNA: TGCAGTGCTGGGCGAGGGGGGACAGATACGCAGTATTTT. Amino acid sequence: CSAGRGGTDTQYF.

This clonotype was picked up a small number of times. This chain links TRBV6-6 with TRBJ2-1; tentative D call: TRBD2 (6 bases). V was pared by 2 bases and J by 6 bases, with 17 bases between. The CDR3 contains 16 residues. CDR1 and CDR2 from the germline V gene are MNHNY and SVGAGI (reference sequence). The CDR3 protein is CASSYPRLVGGNEQFF. The CDR3 DNA is TGTGCCAGCAGTTACCCTAGACTAGTCGGGGGCAATGAGCAGTTCTTC.

The rearrangement uses TRBV6-2 or TRBV6-3 and TRBJ2-5, with TRBD2 matching over 9 bases. Germline V CDR1 and CDR2: MNHEY, SVGEGT. V lost 6 bases and J lost 4; bases outside the gene matches: 12. The CDR3 consists of 16 residues. The chain's CDR3 is CASSPLRGRAAETQYF. DNA for the CDR3: TGTGCCAGCAGCCCCCTTCGCGGGAGGGCCGCAGAGACCCAGTACTTC.

The rearrangement uses TRBV19 and TRBJ1-5; D remains unclear. This CDR3 region has 13 residues. Per the germline V gene, CDR1 is LNHDA and CDR2 is SQIVND (reference sequence). Between the trimmed V and J ends, which lost 10 bases and 0 bases, there was a span of 10 bases. The chain's CDR3 is CATATDSNQPQHF. As DNA, the CDR3 is TGTGCCACCGCAACAGATAGCAATCAGCCCCAGCATTTT.

The chain links TRBV12-3 or TRBV12-4 to TRBJ2-1; TRBD2 aligns across 9 bases. The CDR3 spans 16 residues. Trimming at V came to 2 bases and at J to 7 bases, leaving 9 bases not matched to a gene. For the CDR3, the DNA is TGTGCCAGCAGTTTATTCCGCAGCGGGAGGAGAAATGAGCAGTTCTTC. Amino acids: CASSLFRSGRRNEQFF.

CDR3 loop: CASRSLGTSGSYEQFF. As DNA, the CDR3 is TGTGCCAGCAGATCCCTCGGGACTAGCGGGTCGTATGAGCAGTTCTTC. V usage is TRBV27 and J usage is TRBJ2-1; 12 bases fit TRBD2. V trimming: 6 bases; J trimming: 8 bases; junction bases outside the gene matches: 11. Germline loops: CDR1 MNHEY, CDR2 SMNVEV (reference sequence). CDR3 length: 16 residues.

CDR3 loop: CASSDPGYANEKLFF. The CDR3, as DNA: TGTGCCAGCAGTGACCCAGGGTACGCTAATGAAAAACTGTTTTTT. The chain uses TRBV6-6 and TRBJ1-4; D is possibly TRBD1 (5 bases). V was pared by 5 bases and J by 3 bases, with 13 bases between. CDR3 size: 15 residues. Germline V gene data show CDR1 as MNHNY and CDR2 as SVGAGI (reference sequence).

This rearrangement joins TRBV4-2 to TRBJ1-1; no definite D call. Germline V lookup: CDR1 LGHNA, CDR2 YNFKEQ. This CDR3 comprises 14 residues. The V and J ends lost 0 bases and 10 bases respectively, with 15 bases between them. The CDR3 here is CASSQEGLGIGAFF. CDR3 DNA: TGTGCCAGCAGCCAAGAAGGATTAGGGATCGGAGCTTTCTTT.

The chain recombines TRBV5-1 with TRBJ2-1; TRBD2 might be the D (6 bases). CDR1 is SGHRS, CDR2 YFSETQ, per germline. V was shortened by 1 base and J by 2 bases, with 10 bases between the two germline ends. CDR3 length equals 15 residues. CDR3 sequence reads: CASSLSSGTYNEQFF. The CDR3 region has the DNA TGCGCCAGCAGCTTGAGTAGCGGTACCTACAATGAGCAGTTCTTC.

J is TRBJ2-7 and V is TRBV20-1; D might be TRBD1 or TRBD2, each matching 6 bases. Trimming pared 0 bases from V and 4 bases from J, leaving 16 bases between. From germline, CDR1 is DFQATT and CDR2 SNEGSKA (reference sequence). This CDR3 contains 15 residues. CDR3 sequence: CSARDPGGAAYEQYF. The CDR3 nucleotides read TGCAGTGCTAGAGATCCCGGGGGCGCAGCTTACGAGCAGTACTTC.

This clonotype was seen more than once but under ten times. This chain connects TRBV5-1 to TRBJ2-4; D gene uncertain. The CDR3 extends over 13 amino acids. The germline CDR1 and CDR2 sequences are SGHRS and YFSETQ. Trimming stripped 1 base from V and 9 bases from J, with 11 bases between. CDR3 amino acids: CASSLRPMGIQYF. CDR3 bases: TGCGCCAGCAGCTTGCGACCCATGGGCATTCAGTACTTC.

The chain has TRBV20-1 and TRBJ2-5; TRBD1 matches at 8 bases. Trimming removed 6 bases from V and 5 bases from J; junction bases left unmatched: 5. Germline CDR1 and CDR2: DFQATT and SNEGSKA (reference sequence). The CDR3 is made up of 12 amino acids. CDR3 DNA sequence: TGCAGTGCAGATTCAGGGGGCGAGACCCAGTACTTC. Translation: CSADSGGETQYF.

The chain uses TRBV29-1 and TRBJ1-2; 9 bases match TRBD1. Germline CDR1 is SQVTM and CDR2 is ANQGSEA. The CDR3 runs to 13 residues. V trimming: 4 bases; J trimming: 5 bases; junction bases outside the gene matches: 5. The CDR3 is CSVGDRVIYGYTF. CDR3 bases: TGCAGCGTTGGGGACAGGGTGATTTATGGCTACACCTTC.

The genes are TRBV20-1 and TRBJ2-1; 12 bases align to TRBD2. Germline V CDR1 and CDR2: DFQATT, SNEGSKA (reference sequence). The J segment lost 0 bases and the V segment lost 3 bases, leaving 9 bases of the junction unmatched. The CDR3 loop spans 18 amino acids. This CDR3 is CSARYETSGSSSYNEQFF. The CDR3, as DNA: TGCAGTGCTAGGTACGAGACTAGCGGGAGTAGCTCCTACAATGAGCAGTTCTTC.

The V and J genes are TRBV7-9 and TRBJ2-1, with D perhaps TRBD2 (5 bases). The length of the CDR3 is 15 residues. V lost 5 bases, J lost 5 bases, and 16 bases lay in between. Germline loops: CDR1 SEHNR, CDR2 FQNEAQ (reference sequence). In nucleotides, the CDR3 is TGTGCCAGCAGCCCGAGGACGCAGGAGGACAATGAGCAGTTCTTC. Its protein is CASSPRTQEDNEQFF.

The V gene is TRBV20-1, the J gene TRBJ2-1; unclear D gene. The CDR3 contains 14 residues. The V end lost 3 bases, the J end lost 2 bases, and 11 bases lay between the germline ends. The V gene's germline CDR1 is DFQATT and CDR2 SNEGSKA (reference sequence). This CDR3 reads CSASLRGAYNEQFF. CDR3 nucleotides: TGCAGTGCTAGTCTGCGCGGAGCCTACAATGAGCAGTTCTTC.

V usage is TRBV6-5 and J usage is TRBJ1-6, with D perhaps TRBD1 (6 bases). The germline V and J ends were trimmed by 5 bases and 3 bases, with 14 bases remaining between them. This CDR3 contains 16 residues. Germline CDR1 and CDR2: MNHEY and SVGAGI. The CDR3 DNA reads as TGTGCCAGCAGTCCCAGGGCAGGGGTCTATAATTCACCCCTCCACTTT. Protein: CASSPRAGVYNSPLHF.

This clonotype was observed a handful of times. J is TRBJ2-1 and V is TRBV29-1, with 8 bases fitting TRBD1. Germline lookup yields CDR1 SQVTM and CDR2 ANQGSEA. CDR3 length equals 15 residues. Germline trimming cut 7 bases from V and 10 bases from J; bases unmatched to any gene: 18. CDR3 nucleotide sequence: TGCAGCGGGGCCCCGACAGGGGCTTCCAGTGGGGAGCAGTTCTTC. Amino acids: CSGAPTGASSGEQFF.